The 21 T cell receptor beta chains below all came from one sample that was sequenced in a study of T cell responses to AZD1222 COVID-19 vaccine. The data were produced by immunoSEQ multiplex PCR, yet TCRdb's version contains in-frame clones alone and is incomplete. The sample records under 150,000 clones, roughly 88% being singletons. Sequences were derived from peripheral blood, sampled on day 0 of AZD1222 vaccination. These receptors all stem from an adult in good health.

The rearrangement joins TRBV6-5 to TRBJ1-2; TRBD1 matches 10 bases. Germline CDR1 is MNHEY and CDR2 is SVGAGI. Unmatched junction bases numbered 0, after V lost 2 bases and J lost 6 bases. The CDR3 contains 13 residues. CDR3 in amino acids: CASSYDRGHGYTF. CDR3 coding DNA: TGTGCCAGCAGTTACGACAGGGGGCATGGCTACACCTTC.

This rearrangement joins TRBV14 to TRBJ2-7, with D perhaps matching TRBD1 (5 bases). The CDR3 spans 12 residues. Per germline, CDR1 SGHDN and CDR2 FVKESK. V was pared by 5 bases and J by 6 bases, with 11 bases between. The DNA for the CDR3 is TGTGCCAGCAGCACAGGCTGGTTCGAGCAGTACTTC. Encoded protein: CASSTGWFEQYF.

The chain couples TRBV7-2 to TRBJ2-5; weak D call: TRBD2 (5 bases). Between the trimmed V and J ends, which lost 0 bases and 0 bases, there was a span of 8 bases. The CDR3 has 15 residues. CDR1 and CDR2 from the germline V gene are SGHTA and FQGNSA. In DNA form, the CDR3 reads TGTGCCAGCAGCTTAGCGACGGGGAACCAAGAGACCCAGTACTTC. Translated: CASSLATGNQETQYF.

This clone was observed a handful of times. This chain joins TRBV6-1 and TRBJ2-3; TRBD1 might be the D (6 bases). CDR3 length equals 15 residues. Germline V gene sequence: CDR1 MNHNS, CDR2 SASEGT. V was trimmed by 0 bases and J by 4 bases, leaving 11 bases between them. CDR3 residues: CASSEAVQGADTQYF. In DNA, the CDR3 is TGTGCCAGCAGTGAAGCCGTACAGGGCGCAGATACGCAGTATTTT.

The rearrangement uses TRBV9 and TRBJ1-4, with 9 bases identical to TRBD1. The germline gives CDR1 SGDLS, CDR2 YYNGEE. CDR3 length: 15 amino acids. V lost 1 base and J lost 8; bases outside the gene matches: 6. This chain's CDR3 is CASSVLGQGREKLFF. Here the CDR3 DNA reads TGTGCCAGCAGCGTACTGGGACAGGGACGGGAAAAACTGTTTTTT.

The V gene is TRBV7-2, the J gene TRBJ1-1; a possible D gene is TRBD1 (5 bases). Trimming took 5 bases from V and 2 from J, leaving 15 bases between them. The CDR3 has 15 residues. The germline V gene encodes CDR1 SGHTA and CDR2 FQGNSA. The CDR3 here is CASSTSPGFNTEAFF. CDR3 nucleotide sequence: TGTGCCAGCAGCACATCACCAGGGTTCAACACTGAAGCTTTCTTT.

This sequence joins TRBV5-8 and TRBJ1-1, with a weak D call TRBD1 (5 bases). Trimming stripped 0 bases from V and 4 bases from J, with 10 bases between. Germline values: CDR1 SGHTS, CDR2 YDEGEE. The CDR3 runs 14 residues. The CDR3 region has the DNA TGTGCCAGCAGCTTGGGTCTTCAGGGCACTGAAGCTTTCTTT. It specifies CASSLGLQGTEAFF.

V usage is TRBV9 and J usage is TRBJ1-1; no firm D call. The CDR3 spans 12 residues. Per germline, CDR1 SGDLS and CDR2 YYNGEE. The germline V and J ends were trimmed by 0 bases and 7 bases, with 7 bases remaining between them. The CDR3 sequence: CASSVGSGEAFF. As DNA, the CDR3 is TGTGCCAGCAGCGTAGGATCTGGTGAAGCTTTCTTT.

The chain couples TRBV9 to TRBJ2-3; the D is unclear. Germline V gene sequence: CDR1 SGDLS, CDR2 YYNGEE. Deletions cut 3 bases from V and 4 bases from J, with 12 bases between. The length of the CDR3 is 14 residues. The CDR3 region is CASSESSVPDTQYF. CDR3 sequence (DNA): TGTGCCAGCAGCGAGTCGTCTGTCCCAGATACGCAGTATTTT.

V usage is TRBV7-2 and J usage is TRBJ1-5; no clear D. Per the germline V gene, CDR1 is SGHTA and CDR2 is FQGNSA. The CDR3 has 13 amino acids. V shed 5 bases and J shed 0 bases, with 5 bases lying between them. CDR3 region: CASSTFSNQPQHF. The CDR3 coding sequence is TGTGCCAGCAGCACGTTTAGCAATCAGCCCCAGCATTTT.

The rearrangement joins TRBV19 to TRBJ1-1, with D unresolved. Trimming left V 4 bases short and J 8 bases short, with 8 bases between. There are 11 residues in the CDR3. Germline V lookup: CDR1 LNHDA, CDR2 SQIVND (reference sequence). CDR3 nucleotide sequence: TGTGCCAGTAGTAACGTTAGGGAAGCTTTCTTT. Its protein product is CASSNVREAFF.

This chain uses TRBV18 with TRBJ1-5, with a weak D call TRBD1 (6 bases). CDR3 size: 15 residues. Trimming removed 3 bases from V and 2 bases from J, with 11 bases in between. Germline V CDR1 and CDR2: KGHSH, LQKENI. CDR3 nucleotides: TGTGCCAGCTCACCTCAGGGGCCCGGCAATCAGCCCCAGCATTTT. This encodes CASSPQGPGNQPQHF.

The chain couples TRBV18 to TRBJ2-5; no firm D call. The germline V and J ends were trimmed by 3 bases and 1 base, with 9 bases remaining between them. Germline values: CDR1 KGHSH, CDR2 LQKENI. The CDR3 runs to 14 residues. CDR3 nucleotide sequence: TGTGCCAGCTCACCTGGACCATTCCAAGAGACCCAGTACTTC. Protein: CASSPGPFQETQYF.

This chain joins TRBV7-9 and TRBJ1-1; D is ambiguous. The V and J ends lost 6 bases and 8 bases respectively, with 10 bases between them. The CDR3 is 11 amino acids. CDR1 and CDR2 from the germline V gene are SEHNR and FQNEAQ (reference sequence). The CDR3 is CASRKDGEAFF. The CDR3 DNA reads TGTGCCAGCAGAAAGGACGGGGAAGCTTTCTTT.

This clone occurred a few times. The chain couples TRBV3-1 (or the pseudogene TRBV3-2) to TRBJ1-1, with unresolved D. In germline, CDR1 is LGHDT, CDR2 YNNKEL (reference sequence). The V end lost 4 bases, the J end lost 6 bases, and 6 bases lay between the germline ends. CDR3 size: 11 residues. CDR3 DNA: TGTGCCAGCAGCCGACAATCTGAAGCTTTCTTT. It encodes CASSRQSEAFF.

The V call is TRBV9, the J call TRBJ1-2, with D unclear. The germline V gene has CDR1 SGDLS and CDR2 YYNGEE. The germline V and J ends were trimmed by 3 bases and 8 bases, with 26 bases remaining between them. This CDR3 has 17 residues. The CDR3 DNA is TGTGCCAGCAGCGAGACGCGATTGAATAAGGCGGCTAAAGGCTACACCTTC. Its translation is CASSETRLNKAAKGYTF.

CDR3 residues: CASSLGPSGNTIYF. CDR3 DNA sequence: TGCGCCAGCAGCTTGGGGCCCTCTGGAAACACCATATATTTT. The genes are TRBV5-1 and TRBJ1-3; D not resolved. This CDR3 comprises 14 residues. Trimming took 0 bases from V and 0 from J, leaving 4 bases between them. In germline, CDR1 is SGHRS, CDR2 YFSETQ. The full variable domain, completed using reference TRBV5-1 and TRBJ1-3, is KAGVTQTPRYLIKTRGQQVTLSCSPISGHRSVSWYQQTPGQGLQFLFEYFSETQRNKGNFPGRFSGRQFSNSRSEMNVSTLELGDSALYLCASSLGPSGNTIYFGEGSWLTVV.

This chain joins TRBV12-3 or TRBV12-4 and TRBJ1-2; TRBD1 agrees at 9 bases. The CDR3 length is 13 residues. Trimming took 5 bases from V and 7 from J; bases not matched to a gene: 5. The CDR3 protein is CASSGDRVIGYTF. The CDR3 bases are TGTGCCAGCAGTGGGGACAGGGTTATTGGCTACACCTTC.

The chain carries TRBV18 and TRBJ1-1; tentative D call: TRBD1 (6 bases). Per the germline V gene, CDR1 is KGHSH and CDR2 is LQKENI. The CDR3 length is 14 residues. Trimming took 1 base from V and 7 from J, leaving 13 bases between them. CDR3 DNA: TGTGCCAGCTCACCACGCCGGGACAAAAGTGAAGCTTTCTTT. Its protein product is CASSPRRDKSEAFF.

The V and J genes are TRBV5-1 and TRBJ2-7; 12 nucleotides line up with TRBD1. V was clipped by 4 bases and J by 5 bases; unmatched bases: 1. The CDR3 sequence is 13 residues long. The V gene's germline CDR1 is SGHRS and CDR2 YFSETQ. CDR3 sequence (DNA): TGCGCCAGCAGCCGGGACAGGGGGCACGAGCAGTACTTC. As protein: CASSRDRGHEQYF. The variable domain in full, completed from reference TRBV5-1 and TRBJ2-7, reads KAGVTQTPRYLIKTRGQQVTLSCSPISGHRSVSWYQQTPGQGLQFLFEYFSETQRNKGNFPGRFSGRQFSNSRSEMNVSTLELGDSALYLCASSRDRGHEQYFGPGTRLTVT.

The chain couples TRBV4-2 to TRBJ1-1, with TRBD1 matching over 9 bases. After removal of 4 bases from V and 3 bases from J, the junction contained 15 bases not matched to a gene. From germline, CDR1 is LGHNA and CDR2 YNFKEQ. The CDR3 has 18 amino acids. CDR3 amino acids: CASSPLTGGTRPDTEAFF. The CDR3, as DNA: TGTGCCAGCAGCCCGCTTACAGGGGGCACTAGGCCGGACACTGAAGCTTTCTTT.